Following are 27 T cell receptor beta chains from one sample sequenced in a study of T-cell reconstitution after alpha-beta-depleted transplantation in children. Unique molecular identifiers were built into the TCRbeta library. TCRdb re-derived calls from the PCR reads in MiXCR, one entry per CDR3 protein. The sample carries about 240,000 distinct CDR3 sequences, roughly 26% recorded once. This material consisted of PBMCs, taken before TCRalphabeta/CD19-depleted stem cell transplant. The receptors stem from a girl aged 2 to 10 with Fanconi anemia, due to receive a stem cell transplant.

This clonotype was detected many times. J is TRBJ2-1 and V is TRBV12-3 or TRBV12-4, with unresolved D. This CDR3 has 15 amino acids. V lost 1 base to trimming and J lost 5 bases, with 12 bases between them. CDR3 in amino acids: CASSLGLRFHNEQFF. In DNA form, the CDR3 reads TGTGCCAGCAGTTTAGGACTGAGGTTCCACAATGAGCAGTTCTTC.

This clonotype was counted many times. V is TRBV10-3 and J is TRBJ1-4; the D gene is possibly TRBD1 (5 bases). Germline CDR1 is ENHRY and CDR2 is SYGVKD. V was trimmed by 3 bases and J by 4 bases, leaving 6 bases between them. There are 13 residues in the CDR3. As DNA, the CDR3 is TGTGCCATCAGTGAAGGGGATAATGAAAAACTGTTTTTT. It translates to CAISEGDNEKLFF.

V is TRBV7-3 and J is TRBJ2-1, with TRBD2 as a possible D gene (7 bases). The CDR3 consists of 15 residues. The germline V and J ends were trimmed by 5 bases and 5 bases, with 16 bases remaining between them. Germline CDR1 and CDR2: SGHTA and FQGTGA. DNA for the CDR3: TGTGCCAGCAGCCCCCGGGGGCGGGAGCACAATGAGCAGTTCTTC. It yields the protein CASSPRGREHNEQFF.

At least ten counts were recorded for this clonotype. This chain links TRBV5-6 with TRBJ2-1; possibly TRBD1 for D (7 bases). Trimming stripped 1 base from V and 7 bases from J, with 15 bases between. CDR3 length: 15 amino acids. CDR1 and CDR2 (germline): SGHDT, YYEEEE. In DNA, the CDR3 is TGTGCCAGCAGCTTGACGGCAGGGGGGAAGAATGAGCAGTTCTTC. Encoded protein: CASSLTAGGKNEQFF.

V and J are TRBV29-1 and TRBJ2-7; D is uncertain. With 2 bases removed from V and 0 bases from J, the gap between germline ends came to 8 bases. The CDR3 runs to 13 residues. CDR1 and CDR2 from the germline V gene are SQVTM and ANQGSEA. DNA of the CDR3: TGCAGCGTTGAACGCGAAAGCTCCTACGAGCAGTACTTC. Amino acid sequence: CSVERESSYEQYF.

The V call is TRBV2, the J call TRBJ1-3; 7 bases align to TRBD1. V was clipped by 8 bases and J by 4 bases; unmatched bases: 8. This CDR3 comprises 14 residues. Looked up from germline, CDR1 is SNHLY and CDR2 is FYNNEI. The CDR3 nucleotides read TGTGCCAGCGCGGGACAGCAGGCAGGAAACACCATATATTTT. Translation gives CASAGQQAGNTIYF.

There are many counts of this clonotype. The chain joins TRBV20-1 to TRBJ2-1, with 15 bases fitting TRBD2. Germline loops: CDR1 DFQATT, CDR2 SNEGSKA (reference sequence). CDR3 length equals 17 residues. V lost 3 bases and J lost 0; bases outside the gene matches: 3. DNA for the CDR3: TGCAGTGCTAGGACGGGACTAGCGGGAGGCTCCTACAATGAGCAGTTCTTC. As protein: CSARTGLAGGSYNEQFF.

The DNA for the CDR3 is TGTGCCAGCAGTCCCCCTCCGATAGCGACAGATACGCAGTATTTT. This codes for CASSPPPIATDTQYF. The chain joins TRBV28 to TRBJ2-3; perhaps TRBD2 as D (5 bases). The V gene's germline CDR1 is MDHEN and CDR2 SYDVKM. This CDR3 spans 15 amino acids. V gave up 5 bases and J gave up 3 bases, with 15 bases separating them.

The chain is built from TRBV28 and TRBJ2-1; D not resolved. V was pared by 5 bases and J by 6 bases, with 14 bases between. This CDR3 has 14 residues. Germline lookup yields CDR1 MDHEN and CDR2 SYDVKM. Here the CDR3 DNA reads TGTGCCAGCAGTGACTGGTGGGGATCCAATGAGCAGTTCTTC. Encoded protein: CASSDWWGSNEQFF. The whole variable domain, filled in from reference TRBV28 and TRBJ2-1, reads DVKVTQSSRYLVKRTGEKVFLECVQDMDHENMFWYRQDPGLGLRLIYFSYDVKMKEKGDIPEGYSVSREKKERFSLILESASTNQTSMYLCASSDWWGSNEQFFGPGTRLTVL.

The V call is TRBV21-1, the J call TRBJ1-5. TRBV21-1 is an annotated pseudogene. The CDR3 consists of 22 residues. The DNA of the CDR3 is TGTGCCAGCAGCAAAGCGGTCAATTCCTACCTTACGGATGGCCCTAGCAATCAGCCCCAGCATTTT. This gives the protein CASSKAVNSYLTDGPSNQPQHF.

In this sample, this clonotype turned up a few times. The chain employs TRBV7-3 and TRBJ2-6; D is undetermined. The CDR3 runs 13 residues. Germline V gene lookup returns CDR1 SGHTA and CDR2 FQGTGA. V dropped 0 bases and J dropped 8 bases, with 5 bases sitting between them. CDR3 bases: TGTGCCAGCAGCTTAACAGCTACCAACGTCCTGACTTTC. This gives the protein CASSLTATNVLTF.

This clonotype has a count of ten or more. This rearrangement joins TRBV20-1 to TRBJ2-3; 12 bases match TRBD2. CDR1 and CDR2 (germline): DFQATT, SNEGSKA (reference sequence). Trimming took 0 bases from V and 5 from J; bases not matched to a gene: 6. CDR3 length equals 16 residues. The chain's CDR3 is CSARDRLAGVIDTQYF. CDR3 nucleotides: TGCAGTGCTAGAGACAGACTAGCGGGAGTAATAGATACGCAGTATTTT.

This clonotype was counted ten times or more. V usage is TRBV4-1 and J usage is TRBJ2-3; D remains unclear. The CDR3 runs 13 residues. Germline V gene lookup returns CDR1 MGHRA and CDR2 YSYEKL. V was cut by 0 bases and J by 10 bases, with 11 bases left in between. CDR3 in amino acids: CASSQDLPDAQYF. DNA of the CDR3: TGCGCCAGCAGCCAAGATCTCCCCGATGCGCAGTATTTT.

This chain uses TRBV20-1 with TRBJ2-7; 9 bases match TRBD1. Germline CDR1 and CDR2: DFQATT and SNEGSKA (reference sequence). CDR3 length: 16 amino acids. Trimming removed 0 bases from V and 6 bases from J; junction bases left unmatched: 12. The CDR3 is CSARDWDGQGFFEQYF. In DNA form, the CDR3 reads TGCAGTGCTAGAGATTGGGACGGACAGGGGTTCTTCGAGCAGTACTTC.

The chain has TRBV4-2 and TRBJ2-1; the match to TRBD2 covers 10 bases. Germline CDR1 reads LGHNA; CDR2 reads YNFKEQ. The CDR3 is 15 amino acids. The ends lost 0 bases at V and 12 bases at J; junction bases unmatched: 8. The CDR3 protein is CASSQDRSGGARQFF. The CDR3 DNA is TGTGCCAGCAGCCAAGATCGAAGCGGGGGGGCCAGGCAGTTCTTC.

This clonotype was counted many times. The chain uses TRBV12-3 or TRBV12-4 and TRBJ1-5; no clear D. V lost 6 bases, J lost 4 bases, and 10 bases lay in between. This CDR3 has 13 amino acids. This CDR3 is CASSLTGNQPQHF. CDR3 nucleotides: TGTGCCAGCAGCCTCACCGGGAATCAGCCCCAGCATTTT.

This clonotype was observed many times. The V and J genes are TRBV20-1 and TRBJ2-7, with D hard to call. Germline V gene sequence: CDR1 DFQATT, CDR2 SNEGSKA (reference sequence). The CDR3 covers 15 residues. The germline V and J ends were trimmed by 4 bases and 0 bases, with 16 bases remaining between them. CDR3 nucleotides: TGCAGTGCTAATGATCGGCTAGTAGGCTCCTACGAGCAGTACTTC. It specifies CSANDRLVGSYEQYF.

The table lists this clonotype with many counts. This chain joins TRBV29-1 and TRBJ2-3; D is undetermined. The germline gives CDR1 SQVTM, CDR2 ANQGSEA. The CDR3 covers 13 residues. Trimming took 4 bases from V and 3 from J, leaving 11 bases between them. The CDR3 is CSVVPIITDTQYF. CDR3 bases: TGCAGCGTTGTTCCCATCATTACAGATACGCAGTATTTT.

This clonotype was recorded many times. This chain uses TRBV27 with TRBJ1-1; tentative D call: TRBD1 (5 bases). Germline V lookup: CDR1 MNHEY, CDR2 SMNVEV (reference sequence). V shed 6 bases and J shed 4 bases, with 15 bases lying between them. The CDR3 has 14 amino acids. The CDR3 here is CASRLGGSVTEAFF. The CDR3, as DNA: TGTGCCAGCAGATTGGGGGGATCGGTCACTGAAGCTTTCTTT.

The DNA for the CDR3 is TGCAGTGCTAGAGTGCTAGCGGGAGTACTACGAGGGCAGTACTTC. As protein: CSARVLAGVLRGQYF. The rearrangement uses TRBV20-1 and TRBJ2-7, with 10 bases identical to TRBD2. V shed 1 base, J shed 9 bases, and the junction held 12 bases outside the gene matches. Germline assignment: CDR1 DFQATT and CDR2 SNEGSKA (reference sequence). This CDR3 is 15 amino acids long.

This clonotype was found a few times. V is TRBV29-1 and J is TRBJ1-4; possibly TRBD1 for D (5 bases). The CDR3 has 11 residues. V was shortened by 3 bases and J by 9 bases, with 8 bases between the two germline ends. Looked up from germline, CDR1 is SQVTM and CDR2 is ANQGSEA. CDR3 residues: CSVEAGQKLFF. The DNA of the CDR3 is TGCAGCGTTGAGGCAGGGCAAAAACTGTTTTTT.

On this clonotype itself: A much bigger clone sits one base away, suggesting this may be a read error. The rearrangement links TRBV27 to TRBJ2-2; no clear D. Germline CDR1 reads MNHEY; CDR2 reads SMNVEV (reference sequence). The germline V and J ends were trimmed by 6 bases and 1 base, with 3 bases remaining between them. The CDR3 has 12 amino acids. As DNA, the CDR3 is TGTGCCAGCAGACAGAACACCGGGGAGCTGTTTTTT. Translated: CASRQNTGELFF.

Many counts were recorded for this clonotype. In DNA form, the CDR3 reads TGCAGTGCTAGAAGCGGGAGGAACACAGATACGCAGTATTTT. This gives the protein CSARSGRNTDTQYF. The chain joins TRBV20-1 to TRBJ2-3, with 9 bases identical to TRBD2. Germline-derived CDR1 and CDR2 are DFQATT and SNEGSKA (reference sequence). J lost 2 bases, V lost 2 bases, and 2 bases had no gene match. CDR3 size: 14 residues.

Ten or more counts support this clonotype. The rearrangement joins TRBV20-1 to TRBJ2-5; D may be TRBD2 (5 bases). The CDR3 loop spans 14 amino acids. With 0 bases removed from V and 1 base from J, the gap between germline ends came to 9 bases. Germline CDR1 DFQATT, CDR2 SNEGSKA (reference sequence). The CDR3 reads CSARDRTGQETQYF. The CDR3 DNA is TGCAGTGCTAGAGATCGGACTGGCCAAGAGACCCAGTACTTC.

This clonotype was picked up many times. This sequence joins TRBV2 and TRBJ2-1; weak D call: TRBD2 (5 bases). The V end was cut by 4 bases, the J end by 10 bases, with 8 bases between. The germline V gene has CDR1 SNHLY and CDR2 FYNNEI. The CDR3 consists of 11 residues. The CDR3 bases are TGTGCCAGCAGTGCAGAGGGCGAGCAGTTCTTC. This codes for CASSAEGEQFF.

Many counts were recorded for this clonotype. In nucleotides, the CDR3 is TGTGCCAGCAGCTTACTAGCGGGGGTAGATACGCAGTATTTT. Encoded protein: CASSLLAGVDTQYF. The chain joins TRBV7-2 to TRBJ2-3; 10 nucleotides line up with TRBD2. This CDR3 contains 14 residues. V was pared by 2 bases and J by 5 bases, with 1 base of the junction left unmatched. CDR1 and CDR2 (germline): SGHTA, FQGNSA.

This clonotype was counted many times. The chain is built from TRBV27 and TRBJ2-1; D tentatively reads TRBD1 or TRBD2 (6 bases each). There are 14 residues in the CDR3. V lost 6 bases, J lost 6 bases, and 15 bases lay in between. The germline gives CDR1 MNHEY, CDR2 SMNVEV (reference sequence). The CDR3 sequence is CASSLWGAGNEQFF. CDR3 coding DNA: TGTGCCAGCAGCCTCTGGGGGGCTGGCAATGAGCAGTTCTTC.